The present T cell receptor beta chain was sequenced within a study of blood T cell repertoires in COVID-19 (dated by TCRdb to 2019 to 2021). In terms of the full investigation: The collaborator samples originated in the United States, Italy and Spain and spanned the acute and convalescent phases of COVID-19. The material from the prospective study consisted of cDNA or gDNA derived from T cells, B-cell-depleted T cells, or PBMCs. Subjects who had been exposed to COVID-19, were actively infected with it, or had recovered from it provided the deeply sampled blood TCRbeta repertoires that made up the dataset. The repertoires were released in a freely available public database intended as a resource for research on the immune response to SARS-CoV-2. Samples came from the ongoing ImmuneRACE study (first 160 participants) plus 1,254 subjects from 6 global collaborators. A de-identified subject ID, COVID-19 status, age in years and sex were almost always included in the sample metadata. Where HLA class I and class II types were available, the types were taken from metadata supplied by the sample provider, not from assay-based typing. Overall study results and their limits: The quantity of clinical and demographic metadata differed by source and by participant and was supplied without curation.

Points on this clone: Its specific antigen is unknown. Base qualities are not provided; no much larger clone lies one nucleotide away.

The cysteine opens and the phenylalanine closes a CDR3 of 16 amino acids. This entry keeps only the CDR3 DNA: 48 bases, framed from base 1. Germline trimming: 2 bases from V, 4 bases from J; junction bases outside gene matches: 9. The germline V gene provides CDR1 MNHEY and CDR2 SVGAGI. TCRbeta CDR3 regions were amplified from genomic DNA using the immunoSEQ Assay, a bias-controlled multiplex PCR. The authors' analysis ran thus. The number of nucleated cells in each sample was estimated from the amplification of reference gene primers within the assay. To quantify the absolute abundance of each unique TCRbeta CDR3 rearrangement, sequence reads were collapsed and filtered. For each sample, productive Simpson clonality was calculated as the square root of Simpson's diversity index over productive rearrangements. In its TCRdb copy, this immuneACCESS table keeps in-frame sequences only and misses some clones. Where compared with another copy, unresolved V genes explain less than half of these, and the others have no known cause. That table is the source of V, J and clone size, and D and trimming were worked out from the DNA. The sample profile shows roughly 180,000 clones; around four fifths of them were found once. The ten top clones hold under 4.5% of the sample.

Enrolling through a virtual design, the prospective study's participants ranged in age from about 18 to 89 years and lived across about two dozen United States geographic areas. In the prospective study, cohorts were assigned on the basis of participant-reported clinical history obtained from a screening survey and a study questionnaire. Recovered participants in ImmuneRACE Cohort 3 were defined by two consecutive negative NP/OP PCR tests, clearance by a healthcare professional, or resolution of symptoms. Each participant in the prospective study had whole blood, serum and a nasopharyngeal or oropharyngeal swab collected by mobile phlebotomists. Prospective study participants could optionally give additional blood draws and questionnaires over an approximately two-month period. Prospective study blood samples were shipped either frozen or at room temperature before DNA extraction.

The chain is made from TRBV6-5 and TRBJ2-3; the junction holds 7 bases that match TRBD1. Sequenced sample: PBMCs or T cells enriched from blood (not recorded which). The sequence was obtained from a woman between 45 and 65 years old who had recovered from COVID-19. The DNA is TGTGCCAGCAGTTACGTCCGGCCTAGGGGGCCAGATACGCAGTATTTT. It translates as CASSYVRPRGPDTQYF.